A selection of T cell receptor beta chains follows, all from one sample in a study of quantifying T cell responses using KT2 cells. One entry per CDR3 protein results from TCRdb running MiXCR on the UMI-ligation and nested PCR reads. The repertoire has 31,000 or so distinct CDR3 sequences, approximately 10% of them found once; the top ten carry approximately 8.7%. Sequenced input: PBMCs spiked with cells of the T cell clone KT2. The receptors derive from a human donor. Each CDR3 is given with its conserved first and last residue. A D gene is named only where the DNA matches it firmly. Rows give clone size only sometimes, using once, few, many, or a class for an expanded clone.

TRBV20-1	TRBJ1-3	many	TRBD1	CSAHHKPGQDTVSSGNTIYF	TGCAGTGCTCACCATAAACCGGGACAGGACACAGTCAGTTCTGGAAACACCATATATTTT
TRBV20-1	TRBJ1-1	many	.	CSAMMGLNTEAFF	TGCAGTGCTATGATGGGGTTGAACACTGAAGCTTTCTTT
TRBV2	TRBJ2-5	.	.	CASSGRGTLEETQYF	TGTGCCAGCAGTGGGAGGGGGACACTTGAAGAGACCCAGTACTTC
TRBV29-1	TRBJ2-3	.	.	CSVRGRASDTQYF	TGCAGCGTAAGGGGGAGGGCCTCAGATACGCAGTATTTT
TRBV7-9	TRBJ2-1	.	TRBD2	CASIGVGTSWDNEQFF	TGTGCCAGCATCGGGGTGGGGACTAGCTGGGACAATGAGCAGTTCTTC
TRBV6-2/TRBV6-3	TRBJ2-3	few	TRBD2	CASNDVPGLAGGGSTDTQYF	TGTGCCAGCAACGACGTGCCGGGACTAGCGGGAGGAGGAAGCACAGATACGCAGTATTTT
TRBV7-3	TRBJ2-5	many	TRBD2	CASSPTGGEETQYF	TGTGCCAGCAGCCCGACGGGGGGGGAAGAGACCCAGTACTTC
TRBV12-3/TRBV12-4	TRBJ1-2	.	.	CASSLRAATGYTF	TGTGCCAGCAGTTTAAGGGCCGCCACTGGCTACACCTTC
TRBV18	TRBJ2-2	.	TRBD1	CASSKGTAGTGELFF	TGTGCCAGCTCAAAGGGGACAGCCGGAACCGGGGAGCTGTTTTTT
TRBV12-5	TRBJ2-5	.	TRBD1	CASGLAPGQAGETQYF	TGTGCTAGTGGTTTGGCGCCGGGACAGGCGGGGGAGACCCAGTACTTC
TRBV7-2	TRBJ2-3	.	TRBD2	CASSSGLAATDTQYF	TGTGCCAGCAGCTCCGGACTAGCCGCCACAGATACGCAGTATTTT
TRBV27	TRBJ2-7	few	.	CASSLSRGSGALEQYF	TGTGCCAGCAGTTTATCCCGGGGTAGCGGAGCTTTAGAGCAGTACTTC
TRBV11-2	TRBJ2-4	few	.	CASSLDSQVGNIQYF	TGTGCCAGCAGCTTAGATAGTCAGGTTGGAAACATTCAGTACTTC
TRBV12-3/TRBV12-4	TRBJ2-1	few	TRBD2	CASEAGDSYNEQFF	TGTGCCAGCGAGGCGGGGGACTCCTACAATGAGCAGTTCTTC
TRBV11-2	TRBJ2-1	.	TRBD2	CASSLGLRLAYTYNEQLF	TGTGCCAGCAGCTTAGGACTACGACTAGCGTACACCTACAATGAGCAGCTCTTC
TRBV12-3/TRBV12-4	TRBJ1-6	few	.	CASSFQGSNSPLHF	TGTGCCAGCAGTTTTCAGGGCTCGAATTCACCCCTCCACTTT
TRBV29-1	TRBJ1-3	many	.	CSVSDSYSGNTIYF	TGCAGCGTTTCCGACTCCTACTCTGGAAACACCATATATTTT
TRBV19	TRBJ1-4	.	.	CASSIFDARVEKLFF	TGTGCCAGTAGTATATTCGACGCGCGGGTGGAAAAACTGTTTTTT
TRBV7-2	TRBJ2-3	few	TRBD2	CASSFLAGIDTQYF	TGTGCCAGCAGCTTTCTAGCGGGGATAGATACGCAGTATTTT
TRBV6-2/TRBV6-3	TRBJ2-3	.	TRBD2	CASSPTSGSTDTQYF	TGTGCCAGCAGTCCGACTAGCGGGAGCACAGATACGCAGTATTTT
TRBV5-1	TRBJ2-2	few	TRBD1	CASSRGDRDTGELFF	TGCGCCAGCAGCAGAGGGGACAGAGACACCGGGGAGCTGTTTTTT
TRBV18	TRBJ1-1	.	.	CASSPQKNTEAFF	TGTGCCAGCTCACCACAAAAGAACACTGAAGCTTTCTTT
TRBV10-3	TRBJ1-2	.	TRBD1	CAAGTGGIEVNGYTF	TGTGCCGCTGGGACAGGGGGCATAGAGGTTAATGGCTACACCTTC
TRBV12-3/TRBV12-4	TRBJ2-3	many	.	CASSFGTSTDTQYF	TGTGCCAGCAGTTTTGGGACAAGCACAGATACGCAGTATTTT
TRBV13	TRBJ1-6	many	.	CASSSGFSDSPLHF	TGTGCCAGCAGTTCAGGGTTTAGCGATTCACCCCTCCACTTT
TRBV6-2/TRBV6-3	TRBJ2-1	.	TRBD2	CASSGGSYNEQFF	TGTGCCAGCAGCGGGGGGAGCTACAATGAGCAGTTCTTC
TRBV2	TRBJ2-4	few	.	CASRETFLAKNIQYF	TGTGCCAGCAGGGAGACCTTTCTAGCCAAAAACATTCAGTACTTC
TRBV19	TRBJ2-5	.	.	CASRPTGLVETQYF	TGTGCCAGTAGACCCACAGGGCTGGTGGAGACCCAGTACTTC
TRBV7-6	TRBJ1-6	few	.	CASSPRGDTSHNSPLHF	TGTGCCAGCAGCCCCAGAGGGGACACGAGTCATAATTCACCCCTCCACTTT
TRBV7-8	TRBJ2-1	few	TRBD2	CASSSLTSGKYNEQFF	TGTGCCAGCAGCTCGCTGACTAGCGGGAAGTACAATGAGCAGTTCTTC
TRBV27	TRBJ1-1	few	.	CASSSYTGSPEAFF	TGTGCCAGCAGTAGCTACACAGGGTCCCCTGAAGCTTTCTTT
TRBV4-1	TRBJ1-1	.	.	CASSQDRGGAEAFF	TGCGCCAGCAGCCAAGATCGTGGGGGCGCTGAAGCTTTCTTT
TRBV28	TRBJ1-2	.	TRBD1	CASSPRGTAFNYGYTF	TGTGCCAGCAGTCCCAGGGGGACGGCTTTTAACTATGGCTACACCTTC
TRBV20-1	TRBJ2-7	.	TRBD1	CSASREMGQGAESYEQYF	TGCAGTGCTAGTCGAGAGATGGGACAGGGGGCTGAGAGCTACGAGCAGTACTTC
TRBV11-2	TRBJ2-5	many	TRBD2	CASSTRGLALETQYF	TGTGCCAGCAGCACCCGCGGACTAGCCTTAGAGACCCAGTACTTC
TRBV5-5	TRBJ2-5	many	.	CASSYTVEETQYF	TGTGCCAGCAGCTATACAGTGGAAGAGACCCAGTACTTC
TRBV12-3/TRBV12-4	TRBJ2-3	.	TRBD2	CASSLDVLADTDTQYF	TGTGCCAGCAGTTTAGATGTACTAGCGGACACAGATACGCAGTATTTT
TRBV20-1	TRBJ2-7	few	TRBD1	CSARGAGGYSYEQYF	TGCAGTGCTAGAGGGGCAGGGGGTTACTCCTACGAGCAGTACTTC
TRBV27	TRBJ1-1	few	.	CASSWGGGGSEAFF	TGTGCCAGCAGTTGGGGGGGGGGTGGATCTGAAGCTTTCTTT
TRBV2	TRBJ1-1	many	.	CASSSDNRNTEAFF	TGTGCCAGCAGTTCGGACAACAGGAACACTGAAGCTTTCTTT
TRBV24-1	TRBJ1-2	.	.	CATSAPGQGTGYTF	TGTGCCACCAGTGCCCCCGGCCAAGGGACGGGCTACACCTTC
TRBV5-4	TRBJ2-6	.	.	CASRTSPGANVLTF	TGTGCCAGCCGAACCTCCCCTGGGGCCAACGTCCTGACTTTC
TRBV4-2	TRBJ2-3	.	TRBD2	CASSQGGGGNTDTQYF	TGTGCCAGCAGCCAAGGAGGCGGGGGTAACACAGATACGCAGTATTTT
TRBV20-1	TRBJ1-2	.	TRBD1	CSAVRGAGGYTF	TGCAGTGCCGTCAGGGGGGCGGGAGGCTACACCTTC
TRBV7-6	TRBJ2-7	.	.	CASSLAVTYEQYF	TGTGCCAGCAGCTTAGCGGTTACCTACGAGCAGTACTTC
TRBV2	TRBJ2-7	.	.	CASSGMEPSYEQYF	TGTGCCAGCAGTGGAATGGAGCCATCCTACGAGCAGTACTTC
TRBV27	TRBJ2-4	.	.	CASGPAKNIQYF	TGTGCCAGCGGACCAGCCAAAAACATTCAGTACTTC
TRBV28	TRBJ2-7	.	.	CASSFPAAHEQYF	TGTGCCAGCAGTTTTCCGGCAGCCCACGAGCAGTACTTC
TRBV3-1	TRBJ2-2	.	.	CASSRGGNTGELFF	TGTGCCAGCAGCCGAGGGGGGAACACCGGGGAGCTGTTTTTT
TRBV20-1	TRBJ1-5	many	.	CSVGERQPQHF	TGCAGTGTTGGGGAGAGGCAGCCCCAGCATTTT
TRBV27	TRBJ1-4	.	.	CASSLSPRAGEKLFF	TGTGCCAGCAGTTTATCCCCCAGGGCTGGGGAAAAACTGTTTTTT
TRBV15	TRBJ1-6	many	TRBD1	CATSRAHRRGISNSPLHF	TGTGCCACCAGCAGAGCCCACCGCAGGGGGATAAGTAATTCACCCCTCCACTTT
TRBV12-5	TRBJ1-5	many	.	CASGLGSGNQPQHF	TGTGCTAGTGGTTTGGGATCTGGCAATCAGCCCCAGCATTTT
TRBV12-3/TRBV12-4	TRBJ2-3	few	.	CASRETHTDTQYF	TGTGCCAGCAGGGAGACACACACAGATACGCAGTATTTT
TRBV29-1	TRBJ2-3	few	TRBD2	CSVEDLAGDVDTQYF	TGCAGCGTTGAAGATCTAGCGGGAGATGTAGATACGCAGTATTTT
TRBV10-2	TRBJ2-3	few	TRBD2	CASSIRLAGVTDTQYF	TGCGCCAGCAGCATACGACTAGCGGGAGTCACAGATACGCAGTATTTT
TRBV4-3	TRBJ1-6	.	.	CASSESRGQNSPLHF	TGCGCCAGCAGCGAATCCCGGGGACAAAATTCACCCCTCCACTTT
TRBV3-1	TRBJ2-3	.	.	CAVHRRWDPTLDTQYF	TGTGCCGTCCACAGGCGGTGGGACCCTACTTTGGATACGCAGTATTTT
TRBV4-1	TRBJ1-4	.	.	CASSPNRVDEKLFF	TGCGCCAGCAGCCCAAACAGGGTGGATGAAAAACTGTTTTTT